This entry lists 21 T cell receptor beta chains sequenced from one sample in a study of T cells in Graves' hyperthyroidism and ophthalmopathy. The TCR beta CDR3 regions underwent amplification using RNA transcripts as the source. A set of HTBI primers served as the primers for a first-round RT-PCR of the TCR CDR3. TCRdb redid the calling of the multiplex PCR reads with MiXCR, one entry per CDR3 protein. The sample contains some 800,000 distinct CDR3 sequences, around 38% of which appear only once. Specimen: blood. These receptors originate from a man younger than 30 with Graves' hyperthyroidism.

This clonotype has at least ten counts. V gene TRBV29-1 combines with J gene TRBJ2-7; 10 nucleotides agree with TRBD1. With 3 bases clipped from V and 0 bases from J, the junction kept 2 bases outside the gene matches. Germline V lookup: CDR1 SQVTM, CDR2 ANQGSEA. This CDR3 has 14 amino acids. In nucleotides, the CDR3 is TGCAGCGTTGAGACAGGGGGCGTCTCCTACGAGCAGTACTTC. Translating it yields CSVETGGVSYEQYF.

The rearrangement uses TRBV25-1 and TRBJ1-1; weak D call: TRBD1 (6 bases). Germline CDR1 is MGHDK and CDR2 is SYGVNS. CDR3 size: 11 residues. The CDR3 DNA reads TGTGCTAGGGACACGCAGAGTGAAGCTTTCTTT. This gives the protein CARDTQSEAFF.

The DNA of the CDR3 is TGTGCCAGCAGTTTTGGTCAGGGGGTGAGTGGCTACACCTTC. Its protein is CASSFGQGVSGYTF. The V gene is TRBV27, the J gene TRBJ1-2; TRBD1 aligns across 7 bases. J was trimmed by 7 bases and V by 3 bases; bases with no gene match: 8. Germline assignment: CDR1 MNHEY and CDR2 SMNVEV (reference sequence). This CDR3 comprises 14 residues.

Only a few counts were recorded for this clonotype. The V call is TRBV29-1, the J call TRBJ2-7; D assignment may be TRBD1 or TRBD2 (5 bases each). The CDR3 spans 14 residues. The V end lost 5 bases, the J end lost 1 base, and 15 bases lay between the germline ends. Germline CDR1 is SQVTM and CDR2 is ANQGSEA. This CDR3 is CSVTGTEFSYEQYF. CDR3 DNA: TGCAGCGTTACTGGGACCGAGTTTTCCTACGAGCAGTACTTC.

A note on this clonotype: This may stem from a read error, because a much larger clone lies one nucleotide away. This chain uses TRBV7-9 with TRBJ1-2; D unclear. V was trimmed by 8 bases and J by 5 bases, leaving 18 bases between them. Germline V gives CDR1 SEHNR, CDR2 FQNEAQ (reference sequence). The CDR3 length is 14 residues. The CDR3: CASAAGEDHYGYTF. Written as DNA, the CDR3 is TGTGCCAGCGCGGCCGGCGAGGACCATTATGGCTACACCTTC.

The chain carries TRBV9 and TRBJ1-1; tentatively, D is TRBD1 (5 bases). Germline V gene lookup returns CDR1 SGDLS and CDR2 YYNGEE. The germline V and J ends were trimmed by 0 bases and 3 bases, with 9 bases remaining between them. The CDR3 spans 14 residues. Here the CDR3 reads CASSVAQGDTEAFF. The CDR3, as DNA: TGTGCCAGCAGCGTAGCCCAGGGAGACACTGAAGCTTTCTTT.

The chain has TRBV6-5 and TRBJ1-1; no clear D. From germline, CDR1 is MNHEY and CDR2 SVGAGI. The CDR3 sequence is 14 residues long. V was shortened by 5 bases and J by 2 bases, with 12 bases between the two germline ends. In nucleotides, the CDR3 is TGTGCCAGCAGTCACGGCGGACCAAACACTGAAGCTTTCTTT. This gives the protein CASSHGGPNTEAFF.

In this sample, this clonotype turned up many times. The rearrangement links TRBV10-3 to TRBJ1-5, with a weak D call TRBD1 (5 bases). V shed 10 bases and J shed 0 bases, with 22 bases lying between them. Germline V gene sequence: CDR1 ENHRY, CDR2 SYGVKD. The CDR3 consists of 17 residues. CDR3 loop: CATQAGDEKPSNQPQHF. CDR3 nucleotides: TGTGCCACTCAAGCGGGGGACGAAAAACCTAGCAATCAGCCCCAGCATTTT.

This clonotype was observed at least ten times. The V gene is TRBV2, the J gene TRBJ2-7, with D possibly matching TRBD2 (6 bases). V was trimmed by 7 bases and J by 5 bases, leaving 15 bases between them. In germline, CDR1 is SNHLY, CDR2 FYNNEI. This CDR3 has 13 residues. In DNA, the CDR3 is TGTGCCAGCAAAAGGAAGCAGCGGGACGAGCAGTACTTC. It encodes CASKRKQRDEQYF.

This clonotype was observed a handful of times. The V and J genes are TRBV24-1 and TRBJ2-5; 14 bases fit TRBD2. Trimming took 1 base from V and 2 from J; bases not matched to a gene: 11. Germline V gene sequence: CDR1 KGHDR, CDR2 SFDVKD. This CDR3 contains 20 residues. Here the CDR3 reads CATSDLRTSGRHRVQETQYF. The CDR3 nucleotides are TGTGCCACCAGTGATTTAAGGACTAGCGGGAGGCATCGGGTACAAGAGACCCAGTACTTC.

This chain joins TRBV10-3 and TRBJ2-2; D gene ambiguous. CDR3 length: 14 residues. Germline CDR1 ENHRY, CDR2 SYGVKD. Trimming took 3 bases from V and 5 from J, leaving 10 bases between them. In DNA, the CDR3 is TGTGCCATCAGTGAAGACCCGTGGACCGGGGAGCTGTTTTTT. Amino acids: CAISEDPWTGELFF.

The chain has TRBV12-3 or TRBV12-4 and TRBJ1-6; D call uncertain. The CDR3 consists of 16 residues. Trimming took 5 bases from V and 4 from J, leaving 15 bases between them. CDR3 region: CASSDGWRSYNSPLHF. As DNA, the CDR3 is TGTGCCAGCAGTGACGGGTGGAGGTCGTATAATTCACCCCTCCACTTT.

The chain employs TRBV6-1 and TRBJ1-2, with D possibly TRBD1 on 6 matching bases. From germline, CDR1 is MNHNS and CDR2 SASEGT. The CDR3 totals 12 residues. V was trimmed by 6 bases and J by 4 bases, leaving 9 bases between them. The CDR3 reads CASRDSSYGYTF. For the CDR3, the DNA is TGTGCCAGCAGGGACAGCTCCTATGGCTACACCTTC.

This sequence joins TRBV7-6 and TRBJ1-1; possible D gene TRBD1, 5 bases. The CDR3 spans 12 residues. The germline V gene encodes CDR1 SGHVS and CDR2 FNYEAQ. Trimming removed 6 bases at V and 5 bases at J, with 10 bases between. DNA of the CDR3: TGTGCCAGCAGACCCCAGGGAACTGAAGCTTTCTTT. It is translated as CASRPQGTEAFF.

This clonotype was observed at least ten times. This chain links TRBV7-2 with TRBJ1-4; D possibly corresponds to TRBD1 (5 bases). Germline CDR1 SGHTA, CDR2 FQGNSA. CDR3 size: 13 residues. The V end was cut by 5 bases, the J end by 8 bases, with 12 bases between. The CDR3 nucleotides are TGTGCCAGCAGCAGGCTGCGGGGCGAAAAACTGTTTTTT. This codes for CASSRLRGEKLFF.

This clonotype was seen many times. V gene TRBV29-1 combines with J gene TRBJ2-2; possibly TRBD2 for D (6 bases). Germline CDR1 SQVTM, CDR2 ANQGSEA. Trimming removed 4 bases from V and 3 bases from J, with 18 bases in between. The CDR3 extends over 16 amino acids. The chain's CDR3 is CSVAVREEADTGELFF. In DNA form, the CDR3 reads TGCAGCGTTGCGGTGAGGGAGGAAGCGGACACCGGGGAGCTGTTTTTT.

The rearrangement links TRBV4-3 to TRBJ1-1; possibly TRBD1 for D (5 bases). This CDR3 contains 16 residues. The ends were cut back, 3 bases at V and 6 bases at J, with 20 bases in the middle. Per germline, CDR1 LGHNA and CDR2 YSLEER. The CDR3 sequence: CASSQEQGGVMAEAFF. CDR3 nucleotide sequence: TGCGCCAGCAGCCAGGAGCAGGGAGGGGTGATGGCTGAAGCTTTCTTT.

This clonotype was found once. One base away lies a much larger clone, so this may be a sequencing read error. The chain carries TRBV20-1 and TRBJ2-5, with D maybe TRBD2 (5 bases). This CDR3 is 12 amino acids long. The V end was cut by 0 bases, the J end by 5 bases, with 7 bases between. Germline V gene lookup returns CDR1 DFQATT and CDR2 SNEGSKA (reference sequence). The CDR3 bases are TGCAGTGCTAGAGAGGGCGGGGAGACCCAGTACTTC. Translating it yields CSAREGGETQYF.

To note about this clonotype: One base away lies a much larger clone, so this may be a sequencing read error. The rearrangement links TRBV5-1 to TRBJ1-2; D possibly corresponds to TRBD1 (5 bases). The V gene lost 0 bases and the J gene lost 8 bases, with 14 bases spanning the gap. Germline CDR1 is SGHRS and CDR2 is YFSETQ. The CDR3 length is 14 residues. CDR3 sequence reads: CASSLGVDSRGYTF. The CDR3 DNA reads TGCGCCAGCAGCTTGGGGGTAGACAGTCGAGGCTACACCTTC. The full variable domain, rest sourced from reference TRBV5-1 and TRBJ1-2, is KAGVTQTPRYLIKTRGQQVTLSCSPISGHRSVSWYQQTPGQGLQFLFEYFSETQRNKGNFPGRFSGRQFSNSRSEMNVSTLELGDSALYLCASSLGVDSRGYTFGSGTRLTVV.

This clonotype was observed a handful of times. The chain is built from TRBV4-1 and TRBJ1-3; D gene unclear. With 2 bases removed from V and 1 base from J, the gap between germline ends came to 15 bases. CDR1 and CDR2 (germline): MGHRA, YSYEKL. The CDR3 spans 17 residues. This CDR3 reads CASSQISQAISGNTIYF. The CDR3 DNA sequence: TGCGCCAGCAGCCAAATCAGCCAGGCAATATCTGGAAACACCATATATTTT.

This clonotype was found many times. The rearrangement uses TRBV7-3 and TRBJ2-7, with D perhaps TRBD1 or TRBD2 (5 bases each). CDR1 and CDR2 from the germline V gene are SGHTA and FQGTGA. The V gene lost 5 bases and the J gene lost 2 bases, with 16 bases spanning the gap. The CDR3 extends over 15 amino acids. CDR3 region: CASSHGAGDAYEQYF. The CDR3 coding sequence is TGTGCCAGCAGCCACGGGGCAGGCGACGCCTACGAGCAGTACTTC.